This entry describes one T cell receptor beta chain. Original processing notes: For nucleated cells, counts were estimated from reference gene primer amplification. The table came from immunoSEQ multiplex PCR; TCRdb's copy has only in-frame clones and leaves some out. That table furnishes V, J and clone size, whereas the DNA furnished D and trimming. The table records some 100,000 clones, 85% to 90% of them present only once. This sample was included in a study of blood T cell repertoires in COVID-19. As for the study in general: The origin of the acute and convalescent COVID-19 samples was the United States, Italy and Spain. The cDNA or gDNA used as material had been derived from T cells, B-cell-depleted T cells, or PBMCs.

The CDR3 is made up of 14 amino acids. CDR1 and CDR2 from the germline V gene are KGHSH and LQKENI. V was pared by 6 bases and J by 2 bases, with 7 bases of the junction left unmatched. The chain carries TRBV18 and TRBJ2-7; 7 bases match TRBD2. This sequence originates from a human donor in a cohort sampled during active COVID-19. Sequencing was performed on peripheral blood. The CDR3 loop reads CASSPGTTAYEQYF. In DNA, the CDR3 is TGTGCCAGCTCTCCCGGGACTACCGCCTACGAGCAGTACTTC. Full variable domain (rest looked up from reference TRBV18 and TRBJ2-7): NAGVMQNPRHLVRRRGQEARLRCSPMKGHSHVYWYRQLPEEGLKFMVYLQKENIIDESGMPKERFSAEFPKEGPSILRIQQVVRGDSAAYFCASSPGTTAYEQYFGPGTRLTVT.